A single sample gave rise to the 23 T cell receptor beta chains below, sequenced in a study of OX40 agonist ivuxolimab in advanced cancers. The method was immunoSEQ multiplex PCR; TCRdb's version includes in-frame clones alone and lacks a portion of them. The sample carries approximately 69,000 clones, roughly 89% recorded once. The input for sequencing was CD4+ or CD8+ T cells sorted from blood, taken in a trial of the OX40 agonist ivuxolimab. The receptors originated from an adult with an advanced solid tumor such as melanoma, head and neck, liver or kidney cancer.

Here the CDR3 reads CASSNRQFVSSTDTQYF. CDR3 DNA: TGTGCCAGCAGTAATAGACAGTTCGTCTCGTCTACAGATACGCAGTATTTT. The chain employs TRBV28 and TRBJ2-3, with a possible D match to TRBD1 (5 bases). CDR1 and CDR2 from the germline V gene are MDHEN and SYDVKM. This CDR3 is 17 amino acids long. Trimming removed 5 bases at V and 3 bases at J, with 21 bases between.

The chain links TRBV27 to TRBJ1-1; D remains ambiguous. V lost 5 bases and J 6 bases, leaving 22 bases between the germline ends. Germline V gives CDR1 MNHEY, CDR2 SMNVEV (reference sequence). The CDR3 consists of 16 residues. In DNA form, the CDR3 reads TGTGCCAGCAGTAGACTAGCCTCCGGGCTCCAGGCTGAAGCTTTCTTT. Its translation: CASSRLASGLQAEAFF.

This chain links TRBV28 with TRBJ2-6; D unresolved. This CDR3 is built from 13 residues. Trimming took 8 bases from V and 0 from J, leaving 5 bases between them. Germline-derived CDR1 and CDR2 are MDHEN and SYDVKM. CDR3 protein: CASQLSGANVLTF. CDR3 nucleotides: TGTGCCAGCCAGCTCTCTGGGGCCAACGTCCTGACTTTC.

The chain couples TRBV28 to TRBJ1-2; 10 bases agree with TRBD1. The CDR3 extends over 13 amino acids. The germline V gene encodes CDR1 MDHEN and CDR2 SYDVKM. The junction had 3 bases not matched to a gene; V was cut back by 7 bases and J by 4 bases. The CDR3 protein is CASNGDRGYGYTF. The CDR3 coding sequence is TGTGCCAGCAATGGGGACAGGGGCTATGGCTACACCTTC.

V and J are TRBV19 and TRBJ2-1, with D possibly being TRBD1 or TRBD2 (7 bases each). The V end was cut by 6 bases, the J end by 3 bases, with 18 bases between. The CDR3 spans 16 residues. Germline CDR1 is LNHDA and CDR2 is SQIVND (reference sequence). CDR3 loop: CASRQGGASGYNEQFF. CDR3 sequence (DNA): TGTGCCAGTAGGCAGGGGGGAGCTAGCGGCTACAATGAGCAGTTCTTC.

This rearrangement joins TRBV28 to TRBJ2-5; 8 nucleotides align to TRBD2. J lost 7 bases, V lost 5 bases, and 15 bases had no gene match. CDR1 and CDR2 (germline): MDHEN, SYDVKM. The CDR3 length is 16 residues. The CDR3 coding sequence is TGTGCCAGCAGTCCTCCCGGGCTAGCGGGCCCTGGGACCCAGTACTTC. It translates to CASSPPGLAGPGTQYF.

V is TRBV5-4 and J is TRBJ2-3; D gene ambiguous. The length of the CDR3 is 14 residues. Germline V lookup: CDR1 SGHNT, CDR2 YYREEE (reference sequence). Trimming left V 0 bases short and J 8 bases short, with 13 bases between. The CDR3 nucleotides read TGTGCCAGCAGCTTGGCCTCGGCCTCGGTTACGCAGTATTTT. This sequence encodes CASSLASASVTQYF.

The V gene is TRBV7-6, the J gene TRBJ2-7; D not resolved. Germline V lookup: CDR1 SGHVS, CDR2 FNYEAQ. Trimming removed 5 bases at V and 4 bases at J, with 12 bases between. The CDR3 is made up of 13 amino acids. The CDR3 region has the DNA TGTGCCAGCAGCCTCTCCAGGCGGTACGAGCAGTACTTC. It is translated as CASSLSRRYEQYF.

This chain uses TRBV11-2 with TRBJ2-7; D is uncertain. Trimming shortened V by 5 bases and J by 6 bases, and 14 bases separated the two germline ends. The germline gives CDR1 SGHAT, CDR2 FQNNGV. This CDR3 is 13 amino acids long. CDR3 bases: TGTGCCAGCAGCCCTCAAGCTCCGGGCGAGCAGTACTTC. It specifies CASSPQAPGEQYF.

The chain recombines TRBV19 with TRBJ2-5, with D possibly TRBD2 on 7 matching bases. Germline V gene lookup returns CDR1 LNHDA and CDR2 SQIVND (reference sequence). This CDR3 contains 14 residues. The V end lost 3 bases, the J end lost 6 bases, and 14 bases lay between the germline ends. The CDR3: CASSMGGRGKTQYF. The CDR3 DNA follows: TGTGCCAGTAGTATGGGGGGGCGGGGCAAGACCCAGTACTTC.

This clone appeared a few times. In DNA form, the CDR3 reads TGTGCCAGCGTGGGTGAGGGGGTAGGCTACACCTTC. Its translation: CASVGEGVGYTF. The V and J genes are TRBV11-2 and TRBJ1-2; TRBD1 is a possible D gene (6 bases). The CDR3 spans 12 residues. Germline V gene data show CDR1 as SGHAT and CDR2 as FQNNGV. Trimming left V 8 bases short and J 8 bases short, with 15 bases between. The full variable domain, in which reference TRBV11-2 and TRBJ1-2 provide the parts outside the CDR3, is EAGVAQSPRYKIIEKRQSVAFWCNPISGHATLYWYQQILGQGPKLLIQFQNNGVVDDSQLPKDRFSAERLKGVDSTLKIQPAKLEDSAVYLCASVGEGVGYTFGSGTRLTVV.

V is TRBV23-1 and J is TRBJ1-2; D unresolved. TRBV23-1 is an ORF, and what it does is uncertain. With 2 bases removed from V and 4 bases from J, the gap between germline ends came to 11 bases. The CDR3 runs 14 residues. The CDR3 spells CASSQAAFTYGYTF. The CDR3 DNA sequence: TGCGCCAGCAGTCAAGCAGCCTTTACCTATGGCTACACCTTC.

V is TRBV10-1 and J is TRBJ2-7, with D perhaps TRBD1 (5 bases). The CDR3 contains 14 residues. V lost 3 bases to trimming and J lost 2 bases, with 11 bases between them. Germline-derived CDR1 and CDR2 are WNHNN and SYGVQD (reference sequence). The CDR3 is CASSEGGAPYEQYF. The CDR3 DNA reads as TGCGCCAGCAGTGAAGGTGGGGCCCCCTACGAGCAGTACTTC.

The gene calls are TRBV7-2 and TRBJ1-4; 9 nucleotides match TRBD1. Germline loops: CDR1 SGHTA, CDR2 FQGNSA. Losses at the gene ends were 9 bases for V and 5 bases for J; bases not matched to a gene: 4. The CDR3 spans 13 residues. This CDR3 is CASAGTGNEKLFF. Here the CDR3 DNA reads TGTGCCAGTGCCGGGACAGGGAATGAAAAACTGTTTTTT.

The CDR3: CASSQDRGSFTDTQYF. The DNA for the CDR3 is TGCGCCAGCAGCCAAGACAGGGGGTCTTTCACAGATACGCAGTATTTT. The chain couples TRBV4-1 to TRBJ2-3; 7 bases match TRBD1. This CDR3 region has 16 residues. The ends lost 0 bases at V and 2 bases at J; junction bases unmatched: 5. Germline-derived CDR1 and CDR2 are MGHRA and YSYEKL.

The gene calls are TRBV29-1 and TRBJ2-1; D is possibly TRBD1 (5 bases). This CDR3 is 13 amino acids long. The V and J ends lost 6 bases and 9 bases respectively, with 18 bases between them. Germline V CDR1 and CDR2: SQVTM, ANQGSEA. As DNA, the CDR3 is TGCAGCGTGGCCCTAGGGGTTAATGCTGAGCAGTTCTTC. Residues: CSVALGVNAEQFF.

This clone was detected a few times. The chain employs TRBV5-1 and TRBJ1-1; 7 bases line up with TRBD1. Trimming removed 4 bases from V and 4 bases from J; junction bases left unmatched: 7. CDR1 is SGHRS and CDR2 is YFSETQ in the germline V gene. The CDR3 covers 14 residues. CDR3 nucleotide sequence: TGCGCCAGCAGCCCTAGACCAGGGGGCACTGAAGCTTTCTTT. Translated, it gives CASSPRPGGTEAFF.

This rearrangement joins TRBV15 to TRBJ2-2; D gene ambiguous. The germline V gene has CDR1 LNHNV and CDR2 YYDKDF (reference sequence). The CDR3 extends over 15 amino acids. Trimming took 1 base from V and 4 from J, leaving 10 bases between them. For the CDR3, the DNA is TGTGCCACCAGCAGAGTTCCAGCCTTCACCGGGGAGCTGTTTTTT. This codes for CATSRVPAFTGELFF.

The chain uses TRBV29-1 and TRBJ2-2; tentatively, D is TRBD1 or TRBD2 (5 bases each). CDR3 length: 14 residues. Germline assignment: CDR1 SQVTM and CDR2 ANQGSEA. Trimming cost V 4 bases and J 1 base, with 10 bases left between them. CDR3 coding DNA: TGCAGCGTTGCCGGGACGAAGAACACCGGGGAGCTGTTTTTT. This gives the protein CSVAGTKNTGELFF.

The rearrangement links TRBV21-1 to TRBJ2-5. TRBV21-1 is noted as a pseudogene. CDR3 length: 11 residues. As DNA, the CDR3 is TGTGCCAGCAGCAAAGATAAAGTTCCGTACTTC. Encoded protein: CASSKDKVPYF.

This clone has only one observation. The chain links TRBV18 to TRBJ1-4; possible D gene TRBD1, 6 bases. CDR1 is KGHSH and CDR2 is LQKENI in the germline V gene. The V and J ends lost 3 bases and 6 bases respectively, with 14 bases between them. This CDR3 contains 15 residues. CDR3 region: CASSPQRDTDEKLFF. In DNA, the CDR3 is TGTGCCAGCTCACCTCAACGGGACACCGATGAAAAACTGTTTTTT.

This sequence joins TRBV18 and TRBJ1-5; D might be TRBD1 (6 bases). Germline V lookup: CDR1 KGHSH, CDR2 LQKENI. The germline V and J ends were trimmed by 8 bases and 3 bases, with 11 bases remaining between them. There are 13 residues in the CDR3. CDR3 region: CASAWTVNQPQHF. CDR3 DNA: TGTGCCAGCGCGTGGACAGTCAATCAGCCCCAGCATTTT.

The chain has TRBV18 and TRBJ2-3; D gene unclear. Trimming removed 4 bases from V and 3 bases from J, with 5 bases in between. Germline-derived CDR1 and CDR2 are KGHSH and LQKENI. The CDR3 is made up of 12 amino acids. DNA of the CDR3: TGTGCCAGCTCACAGGAGACAGATACGCAGTATTTT. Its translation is CASSQETDTQYF.